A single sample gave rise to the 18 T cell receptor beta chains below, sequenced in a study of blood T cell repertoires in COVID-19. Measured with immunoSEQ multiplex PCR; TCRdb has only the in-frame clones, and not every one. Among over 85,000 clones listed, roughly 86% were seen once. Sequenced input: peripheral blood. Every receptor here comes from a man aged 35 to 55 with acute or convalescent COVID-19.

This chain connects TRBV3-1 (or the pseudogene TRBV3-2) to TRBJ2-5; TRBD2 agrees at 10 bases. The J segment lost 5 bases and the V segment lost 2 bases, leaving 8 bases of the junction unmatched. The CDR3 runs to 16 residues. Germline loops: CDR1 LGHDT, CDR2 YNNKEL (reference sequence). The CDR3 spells CASSQFLAGEEETQYF. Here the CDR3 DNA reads TGTGCCAGCAGCCAATTCCTAGCGGGAGAGGAGGAGACCCAGTACTTC.

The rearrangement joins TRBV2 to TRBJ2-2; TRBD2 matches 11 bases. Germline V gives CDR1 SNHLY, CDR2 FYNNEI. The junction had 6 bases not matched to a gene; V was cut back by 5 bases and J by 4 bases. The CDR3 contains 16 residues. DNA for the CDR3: TGTGCCAGCAGTCCGGGACTAGCGGACTTCACCGGGGAGCTGTTTTTT. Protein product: CASSPGLADFTGELFF.

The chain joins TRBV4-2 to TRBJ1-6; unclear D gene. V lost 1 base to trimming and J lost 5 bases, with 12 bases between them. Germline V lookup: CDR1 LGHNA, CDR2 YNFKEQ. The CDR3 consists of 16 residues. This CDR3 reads CASSQGNRANNSPLHF. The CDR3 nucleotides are TGTGCCAGCAGCCAAGGTAACAGAGCCAATAATTCACCCCTCCACTTT.

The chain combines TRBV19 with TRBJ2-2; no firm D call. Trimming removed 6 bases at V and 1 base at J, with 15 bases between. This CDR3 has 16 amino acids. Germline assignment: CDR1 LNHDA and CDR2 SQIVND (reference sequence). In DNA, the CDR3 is TGTGCCAGTAGCCCCACCGCCAGGCAGAACACCGGGGAGCTGTTTTTT. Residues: CASSPTARQNTGELFF.

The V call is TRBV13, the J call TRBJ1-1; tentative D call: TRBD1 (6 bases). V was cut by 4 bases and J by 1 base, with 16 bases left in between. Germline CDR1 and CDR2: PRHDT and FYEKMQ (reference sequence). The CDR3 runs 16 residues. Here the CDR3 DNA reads TGTGCCAGCAGCTCGGGACATTTAGGGGGGAACACTGAAGCTTTCTTT. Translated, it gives CASSSGHLGGNTEAFF.

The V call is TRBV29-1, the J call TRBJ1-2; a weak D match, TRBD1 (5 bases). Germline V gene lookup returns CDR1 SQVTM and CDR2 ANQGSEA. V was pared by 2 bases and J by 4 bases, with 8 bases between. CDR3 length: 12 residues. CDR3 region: CSVELGPYGYTF. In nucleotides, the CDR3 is TGCAGCGTTGAACTGGGGCCCTATGGCTACACCTTC.

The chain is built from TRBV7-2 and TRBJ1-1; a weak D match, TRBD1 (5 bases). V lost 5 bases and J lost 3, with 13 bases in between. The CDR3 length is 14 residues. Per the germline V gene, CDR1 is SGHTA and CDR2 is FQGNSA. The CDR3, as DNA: TGTGCCAGCAGCATACTGGGGGGTGACACTGAAGCTTTCTTT. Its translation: CASSILGGDTEAFF.

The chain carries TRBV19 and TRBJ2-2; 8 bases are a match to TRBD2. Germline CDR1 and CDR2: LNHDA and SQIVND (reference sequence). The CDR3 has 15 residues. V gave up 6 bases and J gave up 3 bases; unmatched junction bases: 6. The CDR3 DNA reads TGTGCCAGTAGGAAAACGGGGGGGGACACCGGGGAGCTGTTTTTT. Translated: CASRKTGGDTGELFF.

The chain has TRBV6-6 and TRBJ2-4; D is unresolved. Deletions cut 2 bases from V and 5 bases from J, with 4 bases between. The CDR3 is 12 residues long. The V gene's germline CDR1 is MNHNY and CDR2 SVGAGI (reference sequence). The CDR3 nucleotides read TGTGCCAGCAGTTACCGGGAAAACATTCAGTACTTC. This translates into CASSYRENIQYF.

This CDR3 is CASSLTGHVWGANVLTF. CDR3 nucleotides: TGTGCCAGCAGCTTAACAGGGCACGTTTGGGGGGCCAACGTCCTGACTTTC. The rearrangement joins TRBV11-2 to TRBJ2-6, with D possibly being TRBD1 (6 bases). Trimming pared 2 bases from V and 4 bases from J, leaving 15 bases between. Per germline, CDR1 SGHAT and CDR2 FQNNGV. The CDR3 is 17 amino acids.

The CDR3 coding sequence is TGTGCCAGCAGCTTAGGGACTAGCGGATACAATGAGCAGTTCTTC. Translating it yields CASSLGTSGYNEQFF. The rearrangement links TRBV11-2 to TRBJ2-1; 10 bases map to TRBD2. CDR1 is SGHAT and CDR2 is FQNNGV in the germline V gene. V lost 1 base and J lost 4; bases outside the gene matches: 1. The length of the CDR3 is 15 residues.

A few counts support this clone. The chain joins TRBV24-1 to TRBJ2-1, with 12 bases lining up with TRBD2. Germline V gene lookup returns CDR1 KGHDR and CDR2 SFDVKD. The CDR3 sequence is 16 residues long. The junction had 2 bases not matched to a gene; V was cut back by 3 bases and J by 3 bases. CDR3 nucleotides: TGTGCCACCAGTGATGCTAGCGGGAGGGACTACAATGAGCAGTTCTTC. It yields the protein CATSDASGRDYNEQFF.

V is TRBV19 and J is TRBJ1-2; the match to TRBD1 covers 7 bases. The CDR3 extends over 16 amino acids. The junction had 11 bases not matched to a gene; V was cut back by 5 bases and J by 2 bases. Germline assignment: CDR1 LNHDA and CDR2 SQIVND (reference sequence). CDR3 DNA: TGTGCCAGTAGTGATAGAACGATGGGACAGAACTATGGCTACACCTTC. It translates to CASSDRTMGQNYGYTF.

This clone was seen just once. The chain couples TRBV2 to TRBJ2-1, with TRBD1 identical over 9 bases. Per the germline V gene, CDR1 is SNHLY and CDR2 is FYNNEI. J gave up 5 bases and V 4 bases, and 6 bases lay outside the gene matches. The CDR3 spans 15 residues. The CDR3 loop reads CASSVPRDRDNEQFF. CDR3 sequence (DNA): TGTGCCAGCAGTGTCCCCCGGGACAGGGACAATGAGCAGTTCTTC.

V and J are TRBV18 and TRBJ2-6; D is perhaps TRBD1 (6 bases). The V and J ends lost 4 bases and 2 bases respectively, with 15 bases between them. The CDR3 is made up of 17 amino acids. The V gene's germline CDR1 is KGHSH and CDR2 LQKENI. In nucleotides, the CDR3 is TGTGCCAGCTCACGGGACACCGAGTCCACTGGGGCCAACGTCCTGACTTTC. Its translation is CASSRDTESTGANVLTF.

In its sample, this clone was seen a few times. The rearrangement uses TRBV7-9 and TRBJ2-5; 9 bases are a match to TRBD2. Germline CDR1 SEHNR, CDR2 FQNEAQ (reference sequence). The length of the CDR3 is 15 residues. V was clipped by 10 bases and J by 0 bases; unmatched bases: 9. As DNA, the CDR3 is TGTGCCACCGGGCGGGAGGGACTGAACCAAGAGACCCAGTACTTC. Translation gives CATGREGLNQETQYF.

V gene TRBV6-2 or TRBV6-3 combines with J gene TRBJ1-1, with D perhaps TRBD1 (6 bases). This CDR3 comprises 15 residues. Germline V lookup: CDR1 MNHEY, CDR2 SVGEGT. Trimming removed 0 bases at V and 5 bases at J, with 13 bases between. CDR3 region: CASSYSGRGRTEAFF. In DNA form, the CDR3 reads TGTGCCAGCAGTTACTCGGGCAGGGGAAGGACTGAAGCTTTCTTT.

The CDR3 nucleotides are TGCGCCAGCAGTGAAGTGGGAGGACTAGATGAGACCCAGTACTTC. Residues: CASSEVGGLDETQYF. The rearrangement uses TRBV10-2 and TRBJ2-5; 7 positions match TRBD2. There are 15 residues in the CDR3. The ends lost 3 bases at V and 5 bases at J; junction bases unmatched: 9. Germline assignment: CDR1 WSHSY and CDR2 SAAADI.